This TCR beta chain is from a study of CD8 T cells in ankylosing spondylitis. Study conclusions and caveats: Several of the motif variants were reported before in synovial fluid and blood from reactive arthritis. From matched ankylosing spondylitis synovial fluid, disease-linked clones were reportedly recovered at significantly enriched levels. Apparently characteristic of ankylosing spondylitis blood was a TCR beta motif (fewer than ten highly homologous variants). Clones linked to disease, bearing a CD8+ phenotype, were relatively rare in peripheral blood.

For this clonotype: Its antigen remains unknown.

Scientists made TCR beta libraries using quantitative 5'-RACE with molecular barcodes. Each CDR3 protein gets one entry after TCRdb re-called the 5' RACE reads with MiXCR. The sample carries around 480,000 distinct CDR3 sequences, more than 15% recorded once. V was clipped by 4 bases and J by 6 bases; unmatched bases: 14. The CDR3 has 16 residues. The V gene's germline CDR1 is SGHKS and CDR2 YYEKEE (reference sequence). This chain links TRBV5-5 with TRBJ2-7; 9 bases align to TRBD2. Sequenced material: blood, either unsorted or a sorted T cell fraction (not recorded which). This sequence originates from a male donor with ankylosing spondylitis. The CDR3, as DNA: TGTGCCAGCAGCACAGGGGTCGGCGGGAGGGCCCCCGAGCAGTACTTC. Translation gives CASSTGVGGRAPEQYF.